The clone carrying this T cell receptor beta chain was counted between two and nine times. Its antigen is unidentified. The sample is drawn from a study of OX40 agonist ivuxolimab in advanced cancers. Enrollment shut out patients with autoimmune disease history or systemic immunosuppression. Study-level findings and limits: Both CD4+ and CD8+ T cell populations in blood had undergone clonal expansion by week 6 at 0.1 to 3.0 mg/kg. On average, CD8+ T cells showed a greater number of expanded clones than CD4+.

J gave up 6 bases and V 5 bases, and 3 bases lay outside the gene matches. The germline V gene has CDR1 LNHDA and CDR2 SQIVND (reference sequence). The length of the CDR3 is 13 residues. Assay: immunoSEQ multiplex PCR; the TCRdb copy retains only in-frame clones and omits some. The sample records 30,000 to 40,000 clones, 83% being singletons. The rearrangement links TRBV19 to TRBJ1-1; TRBD1 matches at 10 bases. This TCR derives from an adult with an advanced solid tumor such as melanoma, head and neck, liver or kidney cancer. Source: CD4+ or CD8+ T cells sorted from blood, taken in a trial of the OX40 agonist ivuxolimab. In DNA form, the CDR3 reads TGTGCCAGTAGTTGGGGGACAGGGGCTGAAGCTTTCTTT. This translates into CASSWGTGAEAFF.